The source of this T cell receptor beta chain is a study of regulatory T cells in long-lasting Graves disease. Time point specified: newly diagnosed GD, antithyroid drugs for less than 3 months. The TCR library was made from RNA extracted from PBMCs. The CDR3 totals 13 residues. Looked up from germline, CDR1 is MDHEN and CDR2 is SYDVKM. The ends were cut back, 6 bases at V and 5 bases at J, with 14 bases in the middle. Sequencing libraries for TCR beta were prepared with iRepertoire HTBI primers and Arm-PCR of CDR3 regions. TCRdb re-called the multiplex PCR reads through MiXCR, storing one row per CDR3 protein. The sample holds hundreds of thousands of distinct CDR3 sequences, 15% to 20% seen once. This clonotype was counted at least ten times. This same sample was also taken into another study, of T cells in Graves' hyperthyroidism and ophthalmopathy.

This TCR came from a woman in her thirties with Graves disease. The V call is TRBV28, the J call TRBJ2-7, with no clear D. The sample consisted of peripheral blood mononuclear cells (PBMCs), taken at new diagnosis, from a patient treated with antithyroid drugs. The CDR3, as DNA: TGTGCCAGCAGCCCCCCCCCCTCTGACGAGCAGTACTTC. Translated: CASSPPPSDEQYF.